This T cell receptor beta chain was observed in a study of cytomegalovirus exposure and HLA in healthy donors. The protocol was immunoSEQ multiplex PCR, while the TCRdb copy is restricted to in-frame clones and leaves out a portion. The sample has about 360,000 clones, just over 85% seen once. Germline trimming cut 5 bases from V and 0 bases from J; bases unmatched to any gene: 9. This CDR3 contains 17 residues. The V gene's germline CDR1 is LNHDA and CDR2 SQIVND (reference sequence). This sequence originates from a woman under 30 in good health and CMV-seronegative. The chain couples TRBV19 to TRBJ2-2, with TRBD1 identical over 7 bases. Sequencing was carried out using PBMCs. CDR3 region: CASSLTGSGSNTGELFF. Written as DNA, the CDR3 is TGTGCCAGTAGTCTGACAGGGAGTGGGTCGAACACCGGGGAGCTGTTTTTT.